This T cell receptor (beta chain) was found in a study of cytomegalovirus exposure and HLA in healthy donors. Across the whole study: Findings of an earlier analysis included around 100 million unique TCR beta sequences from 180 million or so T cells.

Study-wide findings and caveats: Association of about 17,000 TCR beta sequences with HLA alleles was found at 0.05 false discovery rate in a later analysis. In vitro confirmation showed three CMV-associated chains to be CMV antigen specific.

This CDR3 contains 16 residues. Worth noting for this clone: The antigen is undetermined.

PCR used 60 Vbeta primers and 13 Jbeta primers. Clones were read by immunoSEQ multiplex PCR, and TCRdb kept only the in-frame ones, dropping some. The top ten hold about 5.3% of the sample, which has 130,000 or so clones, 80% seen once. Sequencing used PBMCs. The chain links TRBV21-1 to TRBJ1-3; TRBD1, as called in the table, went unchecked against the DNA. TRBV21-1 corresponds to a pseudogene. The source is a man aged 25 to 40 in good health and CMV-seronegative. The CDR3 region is CASSRRPGDSGNTIYF. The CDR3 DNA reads TGTGCCAGCAGCAGGAGACCAGGGGACTCTGGAAACACCATATATTTT.